A single sample is the source of the 5 T cell receptor beta chains below, sequenced in a study of cytomegalovirus exposure and HLA in healthy donors. The PCR employed 60 Vbeta primers together with 13 Jbeta primers. Only in-frame clones appear in the TCRdb table, and some are missing; sequencing was by immunoSEQ multiplex PCR. The sample lists about 68,000 clones, around four fifths seen once, with approximately 6.2% in the top ten. The sample comprised PBMCs. These receptors originate from a human donor in good health.

The rearrangement links TRBV5-1 to TRBJ1-1; D gene ambiguous. The ends were cut back, 4 bases at V and 5 bases at J, with 21 bases in the middle. CDR1 SGHRS and CDR2 YFSETQ come from the germline V gene. The CDR3 loop spans 16 amino acids. The CDR3: CASSPIGTHPETEAFF. The CDR3 nucleotides read TGCGCCAGCAGCCCCATCGGTACCCATCCCGAAACTGAAGCTTTCTTT.

This chain uses TRBV7-2 with TRBJ2-7; no clear D gene. Germline V lookup: CDR1 SGHTA, CDR2 FQGNSA. The CDR3 contains 13 residues. The V and J ends lost 5 bases and 4 bases respectively, with 12 bases between them. The CDR3 is CASSRQGRYEQYF. The CDR3 nucleotides are TGTGCCAGCAGCCGACAAGGCCGATACGAGCAGTACTTC.

The chain carries TRBV19 and TRBJ1-5, with 7 bases aligning to TRBD1. V gave up 10 bases and J gave up 7 bases; unmatched junction bases: 10. This CDR3 contains 13 residues. Germline V CDR1 and CDR2: LNHDA, SQIVND (reference sequence). The CDR3 DNA sequence: TGTGCCACCCGCCGGCAGGGGGAACAGCCCCAGCATTTT. This encodes CATRRQGEQPQHF. The variable domain in full, completed from reference TRBV19 and TRBJ1-5, reads DGGITQSPKYLFRKEGQNVTLSCEQNLNHDAMYWYRQDPGQGLRLIYYSQIVNDFQKGDIAEGYSVSREKKESFPLTVTSAQKNPTAFYLCATRRQGEQPQHFGDGTRLSIL.

Written as DNA, the CDR3 is TGTGCCAGCAGTGAAGCGGGACAGGAGCGTAACTGGTACTTC. Its translation: CASSEAGQERNWYF. The genes are TRBV2 and TRBJ2-7; TRBD1 matches at 8 bases. Germline assignment: CDR1 SNHLY and CDR2 FYNNEI. V was clipped by 0 bases and J by 12 bases; unmatched bases: 10. The CDR3 is 14 amino acids. Full variable domain (outside the CDR3, taken from reference TRBV2 and TRBJ2-7): EPEVTQTPSHQVTQMGQEVILRCVPISNHLYFYWYRQILGQKVEFLVSFYNNEISEKSEIFDDQFSVERPDGSNFTLKIRSTKLEDSAMYFCASSEAGQERNWYFGPGTRLTVT.

The chain recombines TRBV9 with TRBJ1-5; D is uncertain. The germline V gene encodes CDR1 SGDLS and CDR2 YYNGEE. This CDR3 spans 14 amino acids. The V gene lost 4 bases and the J gene lost 6 bases, with 14 bases spanning the gap. DNA for the CDR3: TGTGCCAGCAGCACCGGGGAGATGTCTCAGCCCCAGCATTTT. Translated, it gives CASSTGEMSQPQHF.